The 15 T cell receptor beta chains below were found in one sample sequenced in a study of human T cells and chemical hapten exposure. In TCRdb, the 5' RACE reads were re-called with MiXCR into one record per CDR3 protein. The data contain approximately 150,000 distinct CDR3 sequences, around 4% of them seen just once; the ten biggest clones take up around 1.5%. The template was total RNA from unfractionated whole blood. Every receptor here comes from a female donor in good health.

This clonotype was observed many times. This chain links TRBV7-9 with TRBJ2-7, with unresolved D. This CDR3 comprises 13 residues. The V end lost 4 bases, the J end lost 3 bases, and 10 bases lay between the germline ends. Germline V lookup: CDR1 SEHNR, CDR2 FQNEAQ (reference sequence). The CDR3 region is CASSSTPNYEQYF. The CDR3 DNA sequence: TGTGCCAGCAGCTCCACGCCGAACTACGAGCAGTACTTC. The variable domain in full, with the rest retrieved from reference TRBV7-9 and TRBJ2-7, is DTGVSQNPRHKITKRGQNVTFRCDPISEHNRLYWYRQTLGQGPEFLTYFQNEAQLEKSRLLSDRFSAERPKGSFSTLEIQRTEQGDSAMYLCASSSTPNYEQYFGPGTRLTVT.

This clonotype was counted ten times or more. V gene TRBV2 combines with J gene TRBJ2-5; D possibly corresponds to TRBD2 (6 bases). Germline CDR1 and CDR2: SNHLY and FYNNEI. V shed 6 bases and J shed 5 bases, with 13 bases lying between them. This CDR3 spans 13 amino acids. CDR3 in DNA: TGTGCCAGCAGACTCTCAGGGAGGGAGACCCAGTACTTC. Protein: CASRLSGRETQYF.

J is TRBJ2-7 and V is TRBV2; 7 bases match TRBD1. The V segment lost 3 bases and the J segment 4 bases; nucleotides outside the gene matches: 9. Germline V gene lookup returns CDR1 SNHLY and CDR2 FYNNEI. The length of the CDR3 is 15 residues. DNA of the CDR3: TGTGCCAGCAGTGACAGTGGACAGGCAACTTACGAGCAGTACTTC. Residues: CASSDSGQATYEQYF.

The chain couples TRBV4-3 to TRBJ1-1, with D uncertain. Germline V gene data show CDR1 as LGHNA and CDR2 as YSLEER. The V and J ends lost 0 bases and 4 bases respectively, with 12 bases between them. The CDR3 has 15 residues. The CDR3 coding sequence is TGCGCCAGCAGCCAAGATCTGGGTAGTCCCACTGAAGCTTTCTTT. Amino acids: CASSQDLGSPTEAFF.

This clonotype was recorded many times. This rearrangement joins TRBV28 to TRBJ2-7; TRBD2 is a possible D gene (5 bases). The CDR3 is 14 amino acids. Deletions cut 3 bases from V and 5 bases from J, with 14 bases between. Germline CDR1 is MDHEN and CDR2 is SYDVKM. CDR3 region: CASSLDGRRDEQYF. DNA of the CDR3: TGTGCCAGCAGTTTGGATGGGCGGCGGGACGAGCAGTACTTC.

This clonotype was counted at least ten times. The gene calls are TRBV7-2 and TRBJ2-3; TRBD1 matches 7 bases. With V trimmed by 1 base and J by 3 bases, 7 bases remained unmatched. Germline V gives CDR1 SGHTA, CDR2 FQGNSA. CDR3 length equals 16 residues. CDR3 protein: CASSLVGDRETDTQYF. Written as DNA, the CDR3 is TGTGCCAGCAGCTTAGTAGGGGACAGAGAGACAGATACGCAGTATTTT.

This clonotype was found many times. The rearrangement joins TRBV12-3 or TRBV12-4 to TRBJ1-5; TRBD1 matches at 9 bases. There are 15 residues in the CDR3. The V and J ends lost 6 bases and 1 base, in that order; junction bases with no gene match: 4. The CDR3 reads CASRAGTGSNQPQHF. DNA of the CDR3: TGTGCCAGCAGGGCCGGGACAGGGAGCAATCAGCCCCAGCATTTT.

This clonotype has a count of ten or more. The chain recombines TRBV14 with TRBJ2-7; D ambiguous. In germline, CDR1 is SGHDN, CDR2 FVKESK. V gave up 0 bases and J gave up 0 bases, with 6 bases separating them. This CDR3 is 14 amino acids long. For the CDR3, the DNA is TGTGCCAGCAGCCAAGATGGGCCCTCCTACGAGCAGTACTTC. Its translation is CASSQDGPSYEQYF.

This clonotype has ten or more counts. V usage is TRBV29-1 and J usage is TRBJ2-3, with 10 nucleotides matching TRBD2. This CDR3 is built from 13 residues. V trimming: 7 bases; J trimming: 8 bases; junction bases outside the gene matches: 9. Germline CDR1 is SQVTM and CDR2 is ANQGSEA. As DNA, the CDR3 is TGCAGCGCGGACAGCGGGGGGGTCGTTACGCAGTATTTT. Its protein is CSADSGGVVTQYF.

V usage is TRBV29-1 and J usage is TRBJ1-5; D remains ambiguous. V was clipped by 4 bases and J by 1 base, with 8 bases between them. CDR3 size: 13 residues. Looked up from germline, CDR1 is SQVTM and CDR2 is ANQGSEA. CDR3 loop: CSVGVTSNQPQHF. In DNA form, the CDR3 reads TGCAGCGTTGGAGTTACCAGCAATCAGCCCCAGCATTTT.

This clonotype was found many times. This sequence joins TRBV20-1 and TRBJ1-1; weak D call: TRBD1 (5 bases). V was cut by 1 base and J by 2 bases, with 11 bases left in between. The germline V gene encodes CDR1 DFQATT and CDR2 SNEGSKA (reference sequence). This CDR3 is 14 amino acids long. As DNA, the CDR3 is TGCAGTGCTAGAGTTCCAGGGAGAAACACTGAAGCTTTCTTT. It specifies CSARVPGRNTEAFF.

This clonotype turned up a few times. The chain employs TRBV5-6 and TRBJ2-3; D may be TRBD1 (6 bases). V lost 2 bases and J lost 1, with 14 bases in between. Germline assignment: CDR1 SGHDT and CDR2 YYEEEE. The CDR3 is made up of 16 amino acids. The CDR3: CASSLRDTGCTDTQYF. CDR3 sequence (DNA): TGTGCCAGCAGCTTACGGGATACAGGGTGCACAGATACGCAGTATTTT.

This clonotype was found many times. The chain is built from TRBV3-1 and TRBJ2-3; 8 bases map to TRBD1. Germline loops: CDR1 LGHDT, CDR2 YNNKEL (reference sequence). This CDR3 has 14 amino acids. V dropped 4 bases and J dropped 9; count of bases not matched to a gene: 9. The DNA for the CDR3 is TGTGCCAGCAGCCCTAGCCACAGGGGGACGACGCAGTATTTT. This gives the protein CASSPSHRGTTQYF.

The chain carries TRBV28 and TRBJ1-2, with 7 bases identical to TRBD1. The CDR3 runs 14 residues. Germline V gives CDR1 MDHEN, CDR2 SYDVKM. The J segment lost 8 bases and the V segment lost 6 bases, leaving 12 bases of the junction unmatched. Written as DNA, the CDR3 is TGTGCCAGCAGGCCGGTAGACAGGGCGACAGGCTACACCTTC. It is translated as CASRPVDRATGYTF.

V and J are TRBV18 and TRBJ1-5; possibly TRBD1 for D (6 bases). V lost 5 bases, J lost 0 bases, and 14 bases lay in between. The CDR3 is made up of 16 amino acids. Germline V gives CDR1 KGHSH, CDR2 LQKENI. Written as DNA, the CDR3 is TGTGCCAGCTCATTAGGGGGTGATGGTAGCAATCAGCCCCAGCATTTT. Its protein is CASSLGGDGSNQPQHF.